The rows below give T cell receptor beta chains drawn from one sample of a study of T cells after yellow fever vaccination. Via MiXCR, TCRdb re-called the 5' RACE reads, giving one row per CDR3 protein. Seen here are 300,000 to 400,000 distinct CDR3 sequences, over 5% observed once, and the top ten hold about 15%. The sequenced sample was PBMCs, obtained 5 days after the yellow fever booster vaccination. The origin of the receptors is a man aged 25-40 years who received the YFV17D yellow fever vaccine. The CDR3 runs from the conserved cysteine through the conserved F or W. A D gene is named only where the DNA matches it firmly. The size of a clone is reported for some rows only, either as once, few or many, or as a class for expanded clones.

cdr3_length clone_size j_call d_call v_call cdr3_aa cdr3_nt
11 many TRBJ2-7 . TRBV6-2/TRBV6-3 CASTQGYEQYF TGTGCCAGCACCCAGGGCTACGAGCAGTACTTC
15 . TRBJ1-1 TRBD1 TRBV5-1 CASSLETGMSTEAFF TGCGCCAGCAGCTTGGAGACAGGGATGAGCACTGAAGCTTTCTTT
12 few TRBJ2-3 . TRBV5-1 CASSPVEDTQYF TGCGCCAGCAGCCCCGTGGAAGATACGCAGTATTTT
12 many TRBJ2-7 . TRBV7-9 CASSLVSREQYF TGTGCCAGCAGCTTAGTGTCCCGCGAGCAGTACTTC
16 . TRBJ2-5 TRBD1 TRBV7-9 CASSPLGGQGSETQYF TGTGCCAGCAGCCCCTTGGGGGGACAGGGGTCGGAGACCCAGTACTTC
11 few TRBJ2-3 . TRBV20-1 CSAFWTDTQYF TGCAGTGCATTTTGGACAGATACGCAGTATTTT
14 . TRBJ2-7 . TRBV29-1 CSVAGRDTSYEQYF TGCAGCGTTGCGGGCCGGGACACCTCCTACGAGCAGTACTTC
15 many TRBJ2-3 . TRBV11-2 CASSASGTHSDTQYF TGTGCCAGCAGCGCATCGGGCACCCACTCGGATACGCAGTATTTT
19 few TRBJ2-5 TRBD2 TRBV7-6 CASSLSHKGRALSAETQYF TGTGCCAGCAGCTTATCCCATAAAGGGAGGGCCTTAAGTGCAGAGACCCAGTACTTC
14 many TRBJ2-7 . TRBV5-1 CASSPGSTSHEQYF TGCGCCAGCAGCCCGGGATCTACCTCTCACGAGCAGTACTTC
14 many TRBJ2-7 . TRBV20-1 CSARDLGHIDEQYF TGCAGTGCTAGAGATCTGGGGCACATCGACGAGCAGTACTTC
18 many TRBJ2-7 TRBD2 TRBV3-1 CASSPAGWMAGVRYEQYF TGTGCCAGCAGCCCGGCGGGGTGGATGGCGGGAGTAAGGTACGAGCAGTACTTC
10 few TRBJ2-4 . TRBV10-2 CASGRNIQYF TGCGCCAGCGGACGGAACATTCAGTACTTC
12 many TRBJ2-3 . TRBV29-1 CSVLQGADTQYF TGCAGCGTTCTACAGGGCGCAGATACGCAGTATTTT
15 . TRBJ2-1 . TRBV15 CATSRDLGDYNEQFF TGTGCCACCAGCAGAGATCTTGGGGATTACAATGAGCAGTTCTTC
14 . TRBJ1-4 . TRBV28 CASSSGPRIEKLFF TGTGCCAGCAGCTCCGGGCCCCGGATTGAAAAACTGTTTTTT
15 few TRBJ2-1 . TRBV7-2 CASSFWGPSYNEQFF TGTGCCAGCAGCTTCTGGGGGCCTAGCTACAATGAGCAGTTCTTC
15 many TRBJ2-1 . TRBV5-5 CASSHAPVEYNEQFF TGTGCCAGCAGCCACGCCCCGGTCGAGTACAATGAGCAGTTCTTC
13 few TRBJ1-1 . TRBV19 CASRDTGNTEAFF TGTGCCAGCAGGGACACCGGGAACACTGAAGCTTTCTTT
15 . TRBJ2-7 TRBD2 TRBV7-2 CASSLGGGTSAEQYF TGTGCCAGCAGCTTAGGGGGAGGGACTAGTGCCGAGCAGTACTTC
12 many TRBJ2-2 . TRBV12-3/TRBV12-4 CASSLSSGELFF TGTGCCAGCAGCTTATCCTCCGGGGAGCTGTTTTTT
13 . TRBJ2-1 . TRBV20-1 CSATSGTSKERPF TGCAGTGCTACTTCCGGGACTTCCAAGGAACGACCCTTC
14 few TRBJ2-3 . TRBV6-1 CASRTVGGTDTQYF TGTGCCAGCAGGACTGTGGGCGGCACAGATACGCAGTATTTT
13 . TRBJ2-7 . TRBV5-5 CASSLDTGIEQYF TGTGCCAGCAGCTTGGATACGGGCATCGAGCAGTACTTC
16 many TRBJ2-1 TRBD2 TRBV18 CASATRSGSYYNEQFF TGTGCCAGCGCGACTAGAAGCGGGAGTTACTACAATGAGCAGTTCTTC
11 few TRBJ2-1 . TRBV29-1 CSAPVLNEQFF TGCAGCGCACCGGTTTTAAATGAGCAGTTCTTC
11 few TRBJ1-2 . TRBV30 CAWSVPDGYTF TGTGCCTGGAGTGTACCGGATGGCTACACCTTC
14 . TRBJ2-5 . TRBV28 CASSSPAEGETQYF TGTGCCAGCAGTTCCCCGGCCGAGGGGGAGACCCAGTACTTC
15 many TRBJ2-3 TRBD1 TRBV12-3/TRBV12-4 CASSGTGRGTDTQYF TGTGCCAGCAGTGGGACAGGCCGGGGCACAGATACGCAGTATTTT
13 few TRBJ1-1 TRBD1 TRBV9 CASTAGRQGEAFF TGTGCCAGCACCGCCGGACGACAGGGTGAAGCTTTCTTT
16 . TRBJ2-7 TRBD1 TRBV7-8 CASSLGGTALAYEQYF TGTGCCAGCAGCTTAGGAGGGACAGCACTCGCCTACGAGCAGTACTTC
15 . TRBJ2-3 TRBD2 TRBV5-4 CASRLAGGVTDTQYF TGTGCCAGCAGGTTAGCGGGAGGCGTCACGGATACGCAGTATTTT
14 few TRBJ1-2 TRBD1 TRBV5-1 CASSLGAGGYGYTF TGCGCCAGCAGCTTGGGGGCAGGGGGATATGGCTACACCTTC
15 many TRBJ2-3 . TRBV5-1 CASSLDLGAKDTQYF TGCGCCAGCAGCTTGGATTTGGGGGCGAAAGATACGCAGTATTTT
15 few TRBJ1-4 TRBD1 TRBV29-1 CSVDRGGTGNEKLFF TGCAGCGTTGACCGAGGCGGGACAGGGAATGAAAAACTGTTTTTT
13 . TRBJ2-1 TRBD2 TRBV20-1 CSASSSGYNEQFF TGCAGTGCTTCTTCTAGCGGATACAATGAGCAGTTCTTC
14 many TRBJ2-2 . TRBV11-2 CASSLNAMGGELFF TGTGCCAGCAGCTTAAACGCTATGGGGGGGGAGCTGTTTTTT
15 . TRBJ2-1 . TRBV7-9 CASSKPGARQNEQFF TGTGCCAGCAGCAAGCCGGGGGCCCGGCAAAATGAGCAGTTCTTC